A single sample gave rise to the 26 T cell receptor beta chains below, sequenced in a study of CD8+ T cells in alopecia areata. Following extraction, RNA underwent reverse transcription to cDNA, which served as the sequencing template. Repertoires were generated with immunoSEQ multiplex PCR, while TCRdb's copy carries only in-frame clones and drops some. Of approximately 150,000 clones in the sample, 62% were seen once. What was sequenced was CD8+ T cells sorted from blood. Receptor source: a human donor in good health.

The V and J genes are TRBV29-1 and TRBJ2-1, with D possibly TRBD2 on 7 matching bases. Trimming left V 5 bases short and J 8 bases short, with 13 bases between. The CDR3 runs to 12 residues. The germline V gene has CDR1 SQVTM and CDR2 ANQGSEA. The CDR3 nucleotides are TGCAGCGTTTCCCCCGGGGGGCATGAGCAGTTCTTC. Encoded protein: CSVSPGGHEQFF.

This chain connects TRBV6-5 to TRBJ2-7; possible D gene TRBD1, 6 bases. Germline V gene sequence: CDR1 MNHEY, CDR2 SVGAGI. The CDR3 sequence is 14 residues long. Deletions cut 5 bases from V and 3 bases from J, with 14 bases between. In DNA form, the CDR3 reads TGTGCCAGCAGTAACCGGGACAACAGCTACGAGCAGTACTTC. Its protein product is CASSNRDNSYEQYF.

The chain combines TRBV9 with TRBJ1-2; TRBD1 matches 7 bases. The CDR3 length is 14 residues. CDR1 and CDR2 (germline): SGDLS, YYNGEE. The J segment lost 7 bases and the V segment lost 4 bases, leaving 10 bases of the junction unmatched. The CDR3 DNA sequence: TGTGCCAGCAGCCCTCCACAGGGGAGTTTTGGCTACACCTTC. It encodes CASSPPQGSFGYTF. The complete variable domain, with remaining parts taken from reference TRBV9 and TRBJ1-2, reads DSGVTQTPKHLITATGQRVTLRCSPRSGDLSVYWYQQSLDQGLQFLIQYYNGEERAKGNILERFSAQQFPDLHSELNLSSLELGDSALYFCASSPPQGSFGYTFGSGTRLTVV.

The chain joins TRBV29-1 to TRBJ1-4, with a weak D call TRBD1 (5 bases). Trimming cost V 0 bases and J 3 bases, with 5 bases left between them. Germline CDR1 is SQVTM and CDR2 is ANQGSEA. CDR3 size: 13 residues. This CDR3 reads CSVEEGANEKLFF. CDR3 nucleotides: TGCAGCGTTGAAGAGGGGGCTAATGAAAAACTGTTTTTT.

The genes are TRBV4-2 and TRBJ2-7; D gene unclear. CDR1 LGHNA and CDR2 YNFKEQ come from the germline V gene. The ends were cut back, 0 bases at V and 2 bases at J, with 11 bases in the middle. The CDR3 is made up of 15 amino acids. The CDR3 region has the DNA TGTGCCAGCAGCCAAGATCCCCCGCCTGCCTACGAGCAGTACTTC. This gives the protein CASSQDPPPAYEQYF.

This clone was picked up one time. The gene calls are TRBV5-4 and TRBJ2-3; the D is unclear. With 1 base removed from V and 2 bases from J, the gap between germline ends came to 5 bases. CDR3 length: 13 residues. Germline-derived CDR1 and CDR2 are SGHNT and YYREEE (reference sequence). CDR3 amino acids: CASSLTLTDTQYF. CDR3 DNA: TGTGCCAGCAGCTTGACCCTCACAGATACGCAGTATTTT.

In this sample, this clone turned up a few times. The genes are TRBV29-1 and TRBJ1-3; maybe TRBD1 (6 bases). V was cut by 7 bases and J by 0 bases, with 16 bases left in between. Germline CDR1 reads SQVTM; CDR2 reads ANQGSEA. The CDR3 totals 15 residues. The DNA of the CDR3 is TGCAGCGCAACAGGGCGGGGGATCTCTGGAAACACCATATATTTT. Translated: CSATGRGISGNTIYF.

This clone was observed a few times. CDR3 bases: TGCAGCGTTACAGGGGACTCCTACAATGAGCAGTTCTTC. Translating gives CSVTGDSYNEQFF. This chain joins TRBV29-1 and TRBJ2-1, with 7 bases matching TRBD1. This CDR3 region has 13 residues. CDR1 SQVTM and CDR2 ANQGSEA come from the germline V gene. The V gene end was trimmed by 5 bases and the J gene end by 0 bases; junction bases not matched to a gene: 1.

V usage is TRBV25-1 and J usage is TRBJ2-1, with 8 bases that match TRBD2. J was trimmed by 3 bases and V by 2 bases; bases with no gene match: 3. CDR1 MGHDK and CDR2 SYGVNS come from the germline V gene. The CDR3 totals 15 residues. CDR3 coding DNA: TGTGCCAGCAGTGAAATCCGGGAGGGCTACAATGAGCAGTTCTTC. Translating it yields CASSEIREGYNEQFF.

V and J are TRBV7-9 and TRBJ2-3; 7 bases agree with TRBD2. Germline V gene sequence: CDR1 SEHNR, CDR2 FQNEAQ (reference sequence). With 5 bases clipped from V and 5 bases from J, the junction kept 7 bases outside the gene matches. This CDR3 is 14 amino acids long. The CDR3 reads CASSRASGLDTQYF. For the CDR3, the DNA is TGTGCCAGCAGCAGGGCTAGCGGACTAGATACGCAGTATTTT. Full variable domain (remainder filled in from reference TRBV7-9 and TRBJ2-3): DTGVSQNPRHKITKRGQNVTFRCDPISEHNRLYWYRQTLGQGPEFLTYFQNEAQLEKSRLLSDRFSAERPKGSFSTLEIQRTEQGDSAMYLCASSRASGLDTQYFGPGTRLTVL.

The chain carries TRBV29-1 and TRBJ2-3; D is possibly TRBD2 (5 bases). V was cut by 6 bases and J by 6 bases, with 13 bases left in between. The CDR3 is 12 amino acids. Germline-derived CDR1 and CDR2 are SQVTM and ANQGSEA. The CDR3 nucleotides read TGCAGCGTCTTGGTGGGAGTCGATACGCAGTATTTT. It encodes CSVLVGVDTQYF.

To note about this clone: Other nucleotide sequences in the sample specify the same CDR3. The rearrangement links TRBV9 to TRBJ1-2; D is uncertain. V was shortened by 3 bases and J by 6 bases, with 3 bases between the two germline ends. In germline, CDR1 is SGDLS, CDR2 YYNGEE. The CDR3 is 10 amino acids. The CDR3 loop reads CASSGNGYTF. CDR3 sequence (DNA): TGTGCCAGCAGCGGAAATGGCTACACCTTC.

This clone showed up just a few times. The rearrangement links TRBV29-1 to TRBJ2-1; TRBD2 aligns across 10 bases. The CDR3 has 17 residues. Trimming took 3 bases from V and 1 from J; bases not matched to a gene: 9. Germline assignment: CDR1 SQVTM and CDR2 ANQGSEA. CDR3 DNA: TGCAGCGTTGATGGTCTAGCGGGAGTTGAATCCTACAATGAGCAGTTCTTC. Translated, it gives CSVDGLAGVESYNEQFF.

This clone showed up just a few times. This chain joins TRBV29-1 and TRBJ2-5; maybe TRBD2 (5 bases). From germline, CDR1 is SQVTM and CDR2 ANQGSEA. The V gene lost 4 bases and the J gene lost 2 bases, with 17 bases spanning the gap. CDR3 length: 15 residues. The CDR3 spells CSVGTPRARQETQYF. CDR3 DNA sequence: TGCAGCGTTGGAACCCCGCGGGCGAGACAAGAGACCCAGTACTTC.

A remark on this clone: Additional DNA sequences in this sample encode the identical CDR3. The gene calls are TRBV29-1 and TRBJ2-7, with unresolved D. CDR1 is SQVTM and CDR2 is ANQGSEA in the germline V gene. The germline V and J ends were trimmed by 6 bases and 3 bases, with 9 bases remaining between them. The CDR3 is 11 amino acids. The CDR3 spells CSVASGYEQYF. CDR3 nucleotide sequence: TGCAGCGTCGCGTCGGGCTACGAGCAGTACTTC.

This clone was recorded a few times. The gene calls are TRBV18 and TRBJ2-5, with unresolved D. Germline CDR1 and CDR2: KGHSH and LQKENI. V was trimmed by 0 bases and J by 3 bases, leaving 5 bases between them. The CDR3 spans 13 residues. CDR3 protein: CASSPPDEETQYF. CDR3 DNA: TGTGCCAGCTCACCACCGGATGAAGAGACCCAGTACTTC.

The V and J genes are TRBV28 and TRBJ2-5, with D unclear. This CDR3 has 15 residues. V lost 5 bases to trimming and J lost 1 base, with 14 bases between them. Germline-derived CDR1 and CDR2 are MDHEN and SYDVKM. CDR3 bases: TGTGCCAGCAGTCTAGACAAGGCCCCCCAAGAGACCCAGTACTTC. Amino acid sequence: CASSLDKAPQETQYF.

This clone was seen a few times. The chain recombines TRBV7-9 with TRBJ1-1; tentative D call: TRBD1 (5 bases). The CDR3 length is 14 residues. Germline loops: CDR1 SEHNR, CDR2 FQNEAQ (reference sequence). Trimming removed 5 bases from V and 5 bases from J, with 15 bases in between. The CDR3 spells CASSPSGVGTEAFF. The DNA of the CDR3 is TGTGCCAGCAGCCCTTCGGGGGTTGGGACTGAAGCTTTCTTT.

The chain links TRBV2 to TRBJ2-3; 7 bases map to TRBD2. V was pared by 3 bases and J by 5 bases, with 2 bases of the junction left unmatched. Germline assignment: CDR1 SNHLY and CDR2 FYNNEI. CDR3 length: 13 amino acids. The CDR3 DNA reads as TGTGCCAGCAGTGAGGCGGGGGAAGATACGCAGTATTTT. As protein: CASSEAGEDTQYF.

J is TRBJ2-2 and V is TRBV9; 12 bases line up with TRBD1. CDR3 length: 16 amino acids. The V gene end was trimmed by 3 bases and the J gene end by 4 bases; junction bases not matched to a gene: 4. The germline CDR1 and CDR2 sequences are SGDLS and YYNGEE. This CDR3 is CASSARDRGLTGELFF. DNA for the CDR3: TGTGCCAGCAGCGCCCGGGACAGGGGGCTCACCGGGGAGCTGTTTTTT. Full variable domain (remainder filled in from reference TRBV9 and TRBJ2-2): DSGVTQTPKHLITATGQRVTLRCSPRSGDLSVYWYQQSLDQGLQFLIQYYNGEERAKGNILERFSAQQFPDLHSELNLSSLELGDSALYFCASSARDRGLTGELFFGEGSRLTVL.

The chain joins TRBV25-1 to TRBJ2-7; the match to TRBD2 covers 9 bases. The CDR3 length is 16 residues. V trimming: 6 bases; J trimming: 5 bases; junction bases outside the gene matches: 14. The germline gives CDR1 MGHDK, CDR2 SYGVNS. The CDR3 DNA is TGTGCCAGCAGGGGGCTTTGGACAGCGGGAGGCGACGAGCAGTACTTC. Encoded protein: CASRGLWTAGGDEQYF.

The rearrangement uses TRBV5-4 and TRBJ2-3; D not certain. Germline-derived CDR1 and CDR2 are SGHNT and YYREEE (reference sequence). The CDR3 runs 12 residues. Trimming pared 4 bases from V and 6 bases from J, leaving 9 bases between. The CDR3 sequence: CASSPQADTQYF. DNA of the CDR3: TGTGCCAGCAGCCCGCAAGCGGATACGCAGTATTTT. The whole variable domain, filled in from reference TRBV5-4 and TRBJ2-3, reads ETGVTQSPTHLIKTRGQQVTLRCSSQSGHNTVSWYQQALGQGPQFIFQYYREEENGRGNFPPRFSGLQFPNYSSELNVNALELDDSALYLCASSPQADTQYFGPGTRLTVL.

The J gene is TRBJ1-2, the V gene TRBV11-2; D is unresolved. Trimming shortened V by 4 bases and J by 6 bases, and 15 bases separated the two germline ends. CDR1 is SGHAT, CDR2 FQNNGV, per germline. This CDR3 comprises 14 residues. The CDR3 protein is CASSSAPGSDGYTF. The CDR3 region has the DNA TGTGCCAGCAGCTCGGCCCCAGGTTCTGATGGCTACACCTTC.

This clone was observed a handful of times. The chain couples TRBV29-1 to TRBJ2-7; 11 bases are shared with TRBD1. The length of the CDR3 is 13 residues. With V trimmed by 4 bases and J by 5 bases, 4 bases remained unmatched. Germline V CDR1 and CDR2: SQVTM, ANQGSEA. The CDR3 coding sequence is TGCAGCGTTGGGTCGGGACAGGGGGACGAGCAGTACTTC. This gives the protein CSVGSGQGDEQYF.

As concerns this clone: In the same sample, other DNA sequences code for this CDR3. CDR3 in amino acids: CASSSTYEQYF. The CDR3 DNA is TGTGCCAGCAGCTCCACCTACGAGCAGTACTTC. This chain links TRBV7-9 with TRBJ2-7; no clear D. The V and J ends lost 4 bases and 2 bases respectively, with 3 bases between them. This CDR3 spans 11 amino acids. The germline V gene has CDR1 SEHNR and CDR2 FQNEAQ (reference sequence).

This clone was counted only a few times. This sequence joins TRBV29-1 and TRBJ2-7, with 7 bases aligning to TRBD1. V was pared by 0 bases and J by 2 bases, with 10 bases of the junction left unmatched. The CDR3 totals 16 residues. CDR1 and CDR2 from the germline V gene are SQVTM and ANQGSEA. The CDR3: CSVEDFSGTAPYEQYF. CDR3 in DNA: TGCAGCGTTGAAGATTTCTCCGGGACAGCACCCTACGAGCAGTACTTC.